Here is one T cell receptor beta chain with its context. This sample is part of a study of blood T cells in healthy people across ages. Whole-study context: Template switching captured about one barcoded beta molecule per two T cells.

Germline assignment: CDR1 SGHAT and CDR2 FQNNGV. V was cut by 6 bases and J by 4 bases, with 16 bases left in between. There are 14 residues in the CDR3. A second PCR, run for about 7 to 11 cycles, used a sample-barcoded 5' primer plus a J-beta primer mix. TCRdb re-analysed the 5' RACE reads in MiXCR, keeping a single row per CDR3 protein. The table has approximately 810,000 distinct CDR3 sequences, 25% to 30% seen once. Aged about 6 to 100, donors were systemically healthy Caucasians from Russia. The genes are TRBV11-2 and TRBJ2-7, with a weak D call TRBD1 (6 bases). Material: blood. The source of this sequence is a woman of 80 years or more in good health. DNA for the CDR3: TGTGCCAGCAGTTTAAAGAGGACAGCATACGAGCAGTACTTC. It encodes CASSLKRTAYEQYF.